These 3 T cell receptor beta chains came from one sample sequenced in a study of T cell responses to AZD1222 COVID-19 vaccine. Only in-frame clones appear in the TCRdb table, and some are missing; sequencing was by immunoSEQ multiplex PCR. The profile shows 160,000 or so clones, approximately 90% of them singletons. The specimen comprised peripheral blood, sampled 28 days after the second AZD1222 dose. These receptors all stem from an adult who received the AZD1222 COVID-19 vaccine.

The chain recombines TRBV6-5 with TRBJ1-1; no definite D call. Germline CDR1 reads MNHEY; CDR2 reads SVGAGI. The CDR3 has 13 residues. Deletions cut 6 bases from V and 3 bases from J, with 11 bases between. The CDR3 loop is CASRFAGDTEAFF. The CDR3 nucleotides are TGTGCCAGCAGATTCGCAGGAGACACTGAAGCTTTCTTT.

The chain employs TRBV3-1 (or the pseudogene TRBV3-2) and TRBJ2-5; no reliable D call. Trimming removed 1 base at V and 7 bases at J, with 4 bases between. Germline CDR1 reads LGHDT; CDR2 reads YNNKEL (reference sequence). The CDR3 covers 11 residues. CDR3 DNA sequence: TGTGCCAGCAGCCAAGGGTGGACCCAGTACTTC. Translation gives CASSQGWTQYF.

The V call is TRBV6-1, the J call TRBJ1-6; no firm D call. Per the germline V gene, CDR1 is MNHNS and CDR2 is SASEGT. V was clipped by 1 base and J by 4 bases, with 8 bases between them. CDR3 size: 15 residues. CDR3 amino acids: CASSEGARYNSPLHF. CDR3 nucleotides: TGTGCCAGCAGTGAAGGGGCCAGATATAATTCACCCCTCCACTTT.